A selection of T cell receptor beta chains follows, all from one sample in a study of shared clonotypes between healthy human individuals. The data were produced by immunoSEQ multiplex PCR, yet TCRdb's version contains in-frame clones alone and is incomplete. Of roughly 2 million clones in the sample, about 95% were seen once. The sequenced sample was naive CD8+ T cells sorted from blood. These receptors originate from a man younger than 30 in good health. The CDR3 runs from the conserved cysteine through the conserved F or W. A D gene is named only where the DNA matches it firmly. Some rows have no size entry. The others give once, few or many, or a class for an expanded clone.

V gene,D gene,J gene,clone size,CDR3 DNA,CDR3 protein
TRBV5-4,TRBD1,TRBJ2-3,-,TGTGCCAGCCAGGGGGAAGCGACAGATACGCAGTATTTT,CASQGEATDTQYF
TRBV7-8,TRBD2,TRBJ2-5,-,TGTGCCAGCAGCTTGCTTTTAGCGGGAGGGCCAGGGGAGACCCAGTACTTC,CASSLLLAGGPGETQYF
TRBV13,TRBD2,TRBJ2-7,-,TGTGCCAGCAGATGGACTAGCGGGATAGGGGAGCAGTACTTC,CASRWTSGIGEQYF
TRBV13,-,TRBJ2-6,-,TGTGCCAGCAGCTCCGCGACAGGTAGCTCTGGGGCCAACGTCCTGACTTTC,CASSSATGSSGANVLTF
TRBV19,TRBD1,TRBJ1-4,-,TGTGCCAGCAGCCAGGACAGGGAGGGAGAAAAACTGTTTTTT,CASSQDREGEKLFF
TRBV11-2,-,TRBJ2-3,-,TGTGCCAGCAGCTTAGGTGGGATTATGTCAGATACGCAGTATTTT,CASSLGGIMSDTQYF
TRBV27,-,TRBJ2-1,-,TGTGCCAGCAGTTCCGGCAGGGGGGGATTTAATGAGCAGTTCTTC,CASSSGRGGFNEQFF
TRBV12-5,TRBD1,TRBJ1-4,-,TGTGCTAGTGGTTTGGTACCTAACAGGGGGGATGAAAAACTGTTTTTT,CASGLVPNRGDEKLFF
TRBV2,-,TRBJ2-2,few,TGTGCCAGCAGGGCCAATATCCTGGCCGGGGAGCTGTTTTTT,CASRANILAGELFF
TRBV6-5,-,TRBJ2-3,-,TGTGCCACCAAAGGAGGTTTTGCAGATACGCAGTATTTT,CATKGGFADTQYF
TRBV19,-,TRBJ1-1,-,TGTGCCAGTAGTATCGGGACACTGAACACTGAAGCTTTCTTT,CASSIGTLNTEAFF
TRBV10-3,-,TRBJ2-7,-,TGTGCCATCAGGCCGGACAGCTACTACGAGCAGTACTTC,CAIRPDSYYEQYF
TRBV27,TRBD1,TRBJ1-2,-,TGTGCCAGCTTGCCGCTAGGACAGGCTAACTATGGCTACACCTTC,CASLPLGQANYGYTF
TRBV5-6,-,TRBJ1-1,-,TGTGCCAGCAGCTGGGGGCCGACGAACACTGAAGCTTTCTTT,CASSWGPTNTEAFF
TRBV9,TRBD2,TRBJ2-1,-,TGTGCCAGCAGCCCCTGGACTAGCGTCGGGGATGAGCAGTTCTTC,CASSPWTSVGDEQFF
TRBV9,TRBD1,TRBJ2-1,-,TGTGCCAGCAGCGACCCCGGGACAGGGAGTGGGCAGTTCTTC,CASSDPGTGSGQFF
TRBV7-2,TRBD2,TRBJ2-1,-,TGTGCCAGCAGCTACAAGGGTCTAGCGGGAGCGTCCTACAATGAGCAGTTCTTC,CASSYKGLAGASYNEQFF
TRBV7-9,-,TRBJ1-1,-,TGTGCCAGCAGCTTAGGAGGCAGTTTGAACACTGAAGCTTTCTTT,CASSLGGSLNTEAFF
TRBV6-1,-,TRBJ2-7,-,TGTGCCAGCACCCGAAGGGCGGGATACGAGCAGTACTTC,CASTRRAGYEQYF
TRBV4-3,-,TRBJ1-1,-,TGCGCCAGCAGCCAAGAGTACGTTTGGAACACTGAAGCTTTCTTT,CASSQEYVWNTEAFF
TRBV27,TRBD2,TRBJ2-1,-,TGTGCCAGCAGTTTGTTGAGCGGGGGTTGGAGAGAGCAGTTCTTC,CASSLLSGGWREQFF
TRBV7-2,-,TRBJ2-3,-,TGTGCCAGCAGCTTCGGCGGTTACACAGATACGCAGTATTTT,CASSFGGYTDTQYF
TRBV18,-,TRBJ2-7,-,TGTGCCAGCTCACCACGGGCCTCAACCTACGAGCAGTACTTC,CASSPRASTYEQYF
TRBV27,-,TRBJ2-2,once,TGTGCCAGCAGTCTTCTAACCGGGGAGCTGTTTTTT,CASSLLTGELFF
TRBV30,TRBD1,TRBJ1-2,-,TGTGCCTGGACAGGGGGAACGATGGGCTACACCTTC,CAWTGGTMGYTF
TRBV11-2,TRBD1,TRBJ1-1,-,TGTGCCAGCAGACGTGGACAGGATATGAACACTGAAGCTTTCTTT,CASRRGQDMNTEAFF
TRBV13,-,TRBJ2-1,-,TGTGCCAGCAGCTCTAGAGGGGGGTCCCCCTACAATGAGCAGTTCTTC,CASSSRGGSPYNEQFF
TRBV5-1,-,TRBJ2-6,-,TGCGCCAGCAGCTCCCTGGAGTCTGGGGCCAACGTCCTGACTTTC,CASSSLESGANVLTF
TRBV5-6,-,TRBJ1-1,-,TGTGCCAGCAGCATAGGGCAGCTTAGTCGTTTCTTT,CASSIGQLSRFF
TRBV4-1,-,TRBJ2-7,-,TGCGCCAGCAGCCAAGAGGGACCTAAAGGCTACGAGCAGTACTTC,CASSQEGPKGYEQYF
TRBV5-6,TRBD2,TRBJ2-1,once,TGTGCCAGCAGCTTGGGCCTAGCGGGAGTGGGAGATGAGCAGTTCTTC,CASSLGLAGVGDEQFF
TRBV7-9,-,TRBJ2-1,-,TGTGCCAGCAGCTTAGCGTCAGGTGGGGGGGCGTACAATGAGCAGTTCTTC,CASSLASGGGAYNEQFF
TRBV7-8,TRBD2,TRBJ2-1,-,TGTGCCAGCAGCCCGGGACTAGCGGGGGGATTCTCCTACAATGAGCAGTTCTTC,CASSPGLAGGFSYNEQFF
TRBV27,TRBD2,TRBJ2-7,-,TGTGCCAGCAGCCTGGGCGGGGGGGCCTACGAGCAGTACTTC,CASSLGGGAYEQYF
TRBV6-5,-,TRBJ1-4,-,TGTGCCAGCCGACCGATTTTTGCAACTAATGAAAAACTGTTTTTT,CASRPIFATNEKLFF
TRBV9,TRBD2,TRBJ2-1,-,TGTGCCAGCAGCGGAAGCGGGGGGGCGTACAATGAGCAGTTCTTC,CASSGSGGAYNEQFF
TRBV4-1,-,TRBJ2-7,-,TGCGCCAGCAGCCAAGAACCTACCAGTTACGAGCAGTACTTC,CASSQEPTSYEQYF
TRBV29-1,TRBD1,TRBJ2-1,-,TGCAGCGTTGTAAAAGGGGGACAGGGATACAATGAGCAGTTCTTC,CSVVKGGQGYNEQFF
TRBV30,-,TRBJ2-7,-,TGTGCCTGGAGTGCTCCCCGGACCGTAGGCTACGAGCAGTACTTC,CAWSAPRTVGYEQYF
TRBV9,TRBD2,TRBJ2-3,-,TGTGCCAGCAGCGTTACTAGCGGGGCTAGCACAGATACGCAGTATTTT,CASSVTSGASTDTQYF
TRBV5-4,-,TRBJ2-2,-,TGTGCCAGCACAAGGGAGGCCGGGGAGCTGTTTTTT,CASTREAGELFF
TRBV12-5,-,TRBJ2-5,once,TGTGCTAGTGGGGAACGAGGGCCACCCGACCAAGAGACCCAGTACTTC,CASGERGPPDQETQYF
TRBV10-1,-,TRBJ2-7,-,TGCGCCAGCAGTGAAAATCAACTAGCTGACCCCTACGAACAGTACTTC,CASSENQLADPYEQYF
TRBV30,-,TRBJ1-1,few,TGTGCCTGGAGTGCAGGGGTTATGAACACTGAAGCTTTCTTT,CAWSAGVMNTEAFF
TRBV30,-,TRBJ1-5,-,TGTGCCTGGAGTGACCAGGGCCAGCCCCAGCATTTT,CAWSDQGQPQHF
TRBV4-3,TRBD2,TRBJ2-5,-,TGCGCCAGCAGCCAAGCGACTAGCGATCTGGGTGAGACCCAGTACTTC,CASSQATSDLGETQYF
TRBV27,TRBD2,TRBJ2-3,-,TGTGCCAGCAGTTTGGGAGCGGGGGAGGGACCCGATACGCAGTATTTT,CASSLGAGEGPDTQYF
TRBV27,TRBD2,TRBJ2-7,-,TGTGCCAGCAGGGTGATTCATGAGGAGCGGGGCTCCTACGAGCAGTACTTC,CASRVIHEERGSYEQYF
TRBV4-1,-,TRBJ2-7,-,TGCGCCAGCAGCCCGAGGCAGGGAATGTACGAGCAGTACTTC,CASSPRQGMYEQYF
TRBV7-2,TRBD2,TRBJ2-5,once,TGTGCCAGCAGCGTGACTAGCGGGAGTCCCCAGACCCAGTACTTC,CASSVTSGSPQTQYF
TRBV6-5,-,TRBJ1-3,-,TGTGCCAGCAGTCTAACATCCGACTCTGGAAACACCATATATTTT,CASSLTSDSGNTIYF
TRBV5-6,TRBD2,TRBJ2-7,once,TGTGCCAGCAGCTTGGGGACTAGTCTTTACGAGCAGTACTTC,CASSLGTSLYEQYF
TRBV11-2,-,TRBJ2-7,-,TGTGCCAGCAGCTTCGCGGGGGAGCAGTACTTC,CASSFAGEQYF
TRBV9,TRBD1,TRBJ2-3,once,TGTGCCAGCAGCGTAGCTACGGGATGGGGACAGGGGTTAGATACGCAGTATTTT,CASSVATGWGQGLDTQYF
TRBV9,-,TRBJ1-3,-,TGTGCCAGCAGCGTAGCTACACCCAACTCTGGAAACACCATATATTTT,CASSVATPNSGNTIYF
TRBV6-6,TRBD1,TRBJ2-2,once,TGTGCCAGCAGTCGACAGGGGGCATACACCGGGGAGCTGTTTTTT,CASSRQGAYTGELFF
TRBV6-5,-,TRBJ1-1,once,TGTGCCAGCAGTTACTCAGGTCCCACCGTGAACACTGAAGCTTTCTTT,CASSYSGPTVNTEAFF
TRBV5-1,-,TRBJ2-2,-,TGCGCCAGCAGCTTTCGAGCGACCGGGGAGCTGTTTTTT,CASSFRATGELFF
TRBV10-2,-,TRBJ1-4,-,TGCGCCAGCAGTGAGTACAGAGAACTGTTTTTT,CASSEYRELFF